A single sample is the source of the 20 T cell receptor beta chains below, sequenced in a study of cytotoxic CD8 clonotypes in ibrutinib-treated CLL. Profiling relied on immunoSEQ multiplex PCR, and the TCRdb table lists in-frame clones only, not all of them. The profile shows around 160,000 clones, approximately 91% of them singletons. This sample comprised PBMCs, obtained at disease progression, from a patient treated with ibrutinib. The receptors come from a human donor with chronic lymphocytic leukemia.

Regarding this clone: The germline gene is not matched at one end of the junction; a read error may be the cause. The CDR3 DNA reads TGTGCTAGCAGCTTCAACGGACTAGCGGACAATGAGCAGTTCTTC. It yields the protein CASSFNGLADNEQFF. This chain connects TRBV7-7 to TRBJ2-1; TRBD2 agrees at 10 bases. This CDR3 is built from 15 residues. Germline V CDR1 and CDR2: SSHAT, FNYEAQ (reference sequence).

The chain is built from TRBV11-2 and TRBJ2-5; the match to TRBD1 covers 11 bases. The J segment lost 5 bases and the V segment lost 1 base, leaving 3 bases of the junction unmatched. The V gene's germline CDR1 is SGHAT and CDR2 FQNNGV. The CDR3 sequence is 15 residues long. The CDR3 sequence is CASSLGGQGAETQYF. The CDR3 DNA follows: TGTGCCAGCAGCTTAGGAGGACAGGGGGCCGAGACCCAGTACTTC.

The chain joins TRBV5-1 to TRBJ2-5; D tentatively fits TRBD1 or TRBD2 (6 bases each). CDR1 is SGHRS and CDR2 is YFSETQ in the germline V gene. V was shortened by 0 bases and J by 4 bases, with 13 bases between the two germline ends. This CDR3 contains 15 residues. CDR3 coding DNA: TGCGCCAGCAGCTTGGATCCGGGGGCTTCAGAGACCCAGTACTTC. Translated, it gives CASSLDPGASETQYF.

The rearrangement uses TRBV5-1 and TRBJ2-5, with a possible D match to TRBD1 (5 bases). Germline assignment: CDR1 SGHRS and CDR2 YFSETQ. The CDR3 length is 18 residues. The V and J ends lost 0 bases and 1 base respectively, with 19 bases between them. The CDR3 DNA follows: TGCGCCAGCAGCTTGGGTAGTATGACAGTTCTTATCCAAGAGACCCAGTACTTC. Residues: CASSLGSMTVLIQETQYF.

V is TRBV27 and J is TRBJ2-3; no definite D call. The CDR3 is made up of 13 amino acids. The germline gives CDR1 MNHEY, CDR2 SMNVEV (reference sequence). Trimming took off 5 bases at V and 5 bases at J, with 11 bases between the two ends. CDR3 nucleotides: TGTGCCAGCAGTACCCACCTCGAAGATACGCAGTATTTT. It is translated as CASSTHLEDTQYF.

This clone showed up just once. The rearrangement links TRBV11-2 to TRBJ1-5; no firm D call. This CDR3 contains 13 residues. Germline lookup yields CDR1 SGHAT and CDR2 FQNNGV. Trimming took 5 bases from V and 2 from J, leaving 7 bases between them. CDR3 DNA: TGTGCCAGCAGCGGTGGTCGCAATCAGCCCCAGCATTTT. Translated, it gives CASSGGRNQPQHF.

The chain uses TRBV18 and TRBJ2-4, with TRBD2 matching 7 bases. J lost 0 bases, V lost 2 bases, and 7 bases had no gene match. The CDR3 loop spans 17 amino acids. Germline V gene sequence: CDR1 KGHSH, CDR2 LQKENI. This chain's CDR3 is CASSPAGALVAKNIQYF. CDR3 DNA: TGTGCCAGCTCACCAGCGGGAGCCTTAGTAGCCAAAAACATTCAGTACTTC.

The CDR3 nucleotides read TGTGCCTGGAGTGCCCTTTCGGGGTTCATGAACACTGAAGCTTTCTTT. Translated: CAWSALSGFMNTEAFF. The V and J genes are TRBV30 and TRBJ1-1, with unresolved D. Trimming took 1 base from V and 0 from J, leaving 15 bases between them. Germline values: CDR1 GTSNPN, CDR2 SVGIG (reference sequence). The CDR3 runs to 16 residues.

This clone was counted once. CDR3 loop: CASSRPGLGQFF. CDR3 in DNA: TGTGCCAGCAGCCGACCGGGACTCGGTCAGTTCTTC. J is TRBJ2-1 and V is TRBV7-3, with a tentative D call TRBD2 (6 bases). V was clipped by 5 bases and J by 13 bases, with 15 bases between them. Germline CDR1 and CDR2: SGHTA and FQGTGA. The CDR3 has 12 residues.

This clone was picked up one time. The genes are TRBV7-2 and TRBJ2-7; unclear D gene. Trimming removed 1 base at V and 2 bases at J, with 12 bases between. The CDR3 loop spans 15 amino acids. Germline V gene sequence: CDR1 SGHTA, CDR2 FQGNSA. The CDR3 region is CASSLVMDGTYEQYF. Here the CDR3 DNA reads TGTGCCAGCAGCTTAGTTATGGACGGTACCTACGAGCAGTACTTC.

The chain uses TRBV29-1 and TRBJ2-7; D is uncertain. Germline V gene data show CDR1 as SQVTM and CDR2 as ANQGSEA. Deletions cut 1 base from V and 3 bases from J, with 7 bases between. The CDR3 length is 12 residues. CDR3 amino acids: CSVEGRNYEQYF. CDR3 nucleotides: TGCAGCGTTGAAGGGCGGAACTACGAGCAGTACTTC.

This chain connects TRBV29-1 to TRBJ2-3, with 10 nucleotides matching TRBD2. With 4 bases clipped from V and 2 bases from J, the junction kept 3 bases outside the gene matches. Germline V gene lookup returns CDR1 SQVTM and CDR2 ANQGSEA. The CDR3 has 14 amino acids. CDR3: CSVGLAGHTDTQYF. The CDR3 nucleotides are TGCAGCGTTGGACTAGCGGGTCACACAGATACGCAGTATTTT.

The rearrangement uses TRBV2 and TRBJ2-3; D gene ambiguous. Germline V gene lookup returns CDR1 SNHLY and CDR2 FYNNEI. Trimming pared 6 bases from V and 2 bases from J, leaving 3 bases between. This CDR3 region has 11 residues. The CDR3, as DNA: TGTGCCAGCAGCCCCACAGATACGCAGTATTTT. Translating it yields CASSPTDTQYF.

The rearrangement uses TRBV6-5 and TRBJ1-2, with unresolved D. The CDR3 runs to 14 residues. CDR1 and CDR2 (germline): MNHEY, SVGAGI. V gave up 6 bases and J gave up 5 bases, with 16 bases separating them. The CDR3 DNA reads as TGTGCCAGCAGGGGAATTGTTGGGGTATATGGCTACACCTTC. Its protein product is CASRGIVGVYGYTF.

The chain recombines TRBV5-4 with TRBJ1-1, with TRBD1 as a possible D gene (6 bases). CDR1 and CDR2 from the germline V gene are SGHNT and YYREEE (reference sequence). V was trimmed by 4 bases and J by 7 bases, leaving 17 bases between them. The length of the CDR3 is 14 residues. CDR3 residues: CASSQRRGADEAFF. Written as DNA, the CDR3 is TGTGCCAGCAGCCAAAGGCGGGGGGCTGATGAAGCTTTCTTT.

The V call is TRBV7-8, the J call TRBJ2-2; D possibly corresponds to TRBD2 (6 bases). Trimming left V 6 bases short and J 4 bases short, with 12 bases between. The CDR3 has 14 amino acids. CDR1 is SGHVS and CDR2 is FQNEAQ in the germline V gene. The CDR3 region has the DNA TGTGCCAGCAGGATAGCGGAGATCACCGGGGAGCTGTTTTTT. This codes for CASRIAEITGELFF.

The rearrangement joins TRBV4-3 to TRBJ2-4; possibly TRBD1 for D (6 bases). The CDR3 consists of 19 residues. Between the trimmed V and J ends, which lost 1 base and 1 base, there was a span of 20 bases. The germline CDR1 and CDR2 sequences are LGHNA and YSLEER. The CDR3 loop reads CASSQVVGRGGTAKNIQYF. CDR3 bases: TGCGCCAGCAGCCAAGTCGTGGGCAGAGGGGGAACGGCCAAAAACATTCAGTACTTC.

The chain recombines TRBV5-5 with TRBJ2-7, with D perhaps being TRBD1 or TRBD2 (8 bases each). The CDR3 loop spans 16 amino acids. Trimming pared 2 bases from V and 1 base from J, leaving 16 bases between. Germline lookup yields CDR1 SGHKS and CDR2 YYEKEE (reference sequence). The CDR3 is CASSFSGTGASYEQYF. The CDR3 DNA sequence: TGTGCCAGCAGCTTTAGCGGGACAGGTGCTTCCTACGAGCAGTACTTC.

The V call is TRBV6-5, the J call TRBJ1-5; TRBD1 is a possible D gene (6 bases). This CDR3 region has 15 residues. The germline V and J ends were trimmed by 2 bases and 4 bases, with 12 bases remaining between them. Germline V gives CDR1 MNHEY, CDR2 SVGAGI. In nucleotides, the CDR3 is TGTGCCAGCAGTTACCGGCGGACAGCTAATCAGCCCCAGCATTTT. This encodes CASSYRRTANQPQHF.

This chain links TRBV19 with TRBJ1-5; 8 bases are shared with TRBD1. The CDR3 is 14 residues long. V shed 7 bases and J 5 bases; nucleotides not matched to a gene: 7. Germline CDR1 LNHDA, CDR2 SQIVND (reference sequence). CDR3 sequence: CASMGRGLDQPQHF. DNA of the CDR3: TGTGCCAGTATGGGCAGGGGGCTCGATCAGCCCCAGCATTTT.